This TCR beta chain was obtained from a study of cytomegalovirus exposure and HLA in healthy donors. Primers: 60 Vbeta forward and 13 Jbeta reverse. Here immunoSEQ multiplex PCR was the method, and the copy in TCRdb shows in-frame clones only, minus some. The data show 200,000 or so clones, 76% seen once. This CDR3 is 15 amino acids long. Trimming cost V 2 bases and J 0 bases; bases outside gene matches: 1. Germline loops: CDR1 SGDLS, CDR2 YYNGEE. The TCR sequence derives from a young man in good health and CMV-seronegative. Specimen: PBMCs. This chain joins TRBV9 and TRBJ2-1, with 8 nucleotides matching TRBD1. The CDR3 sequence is CASSVDRGSYNEQFF. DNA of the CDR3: TGTGCCAGCAGCGTCGACAGGGGCTCCTACAATGAGCAGTTCTTC.